Listed here are 25 T cell receptor beta chains from one sample, sequenced in a study of control samples from healthy donors and cancer patients. The data were produced by immunoSEQ multiplex PCR, yet TCRdb's version contains in-frame clones alone and is incomplete. Here the sample table reports approximately 190,000 clones. The material sequenced was blood. These receptors were collected from a woman in her twenties or thirties in good health.

The gene calls are TRBV19 and TRBJ2-3; TRBD2 is a possible D gene (6 bases). V gave up 3 bases and J gave up 4 bases, with 11 bases separating them. This CDR3 contains 14 residues. CDR1 and CDR2 (germline): LNHDA, SQIVND (reference sequence). The CDR3 region has the DNA TGTGCCAGTAGTATGGGGTTAGCGGCAGATACGCAGTATTTT. Encoded protein: CASSMGLAADTQYF.

The chain is built from TRBV19 and TRBJ2-3, with 12 bases identical to TRBD2. Trimming took 6 bases from V and 2 from J; bases not matched to a gene: 24. From germline, CDR1 is LNHDA and CDR2 SQIVND (reference sequence). CDR3 size: 22 residues. CDR3 amino acids: CASRRTSGIRALVSSFTDTQYF. The DNA of the CDR3 is TGTGCCAGTAGACGGACTAGCGGGATTAGAGCACTGGTGTCGTCGTTCACAGATACGCAGTATTTT.

The rearrangement links TRBV6-5 to TRBJ1-6, with TRBD1 identical over 7 bases. The CDR3 covers 14 residues. From germline, CDR1 is MNHEY and CDR2 SVGAGI. The V gene end was trimmed by 6 bases and the J gene end by 7 bases; junction bases not matched to a gene: 6. CDR3 residues: CASSLRDSNSPLHF. The CDR3 region has the DNA TGTGCCAGCAGCTTGCGGGACAGCAATTCACCCCTCCACTTT.

The chain employs TRBV2 and TRBJ1-5, with unresolved D. Germline CDR1 is SNHLY and CDR2 is FYNNEI. Trimming cost V 3 bases and J 4 bases, with 4 bases left between them. The CDR3 totals 12 residues. Here the CDR3 DNA reads TGTGCCAGCAGTGAGATAAATCAGCCCCAGCATTTT. Protein product: CASSEINQPQHF.

In DNA form, the CDR3 reads TGTGCCTGGAGTGTACCTGGGTCTAACTATGGCTACACCTTC. It encodes CAWSVPGSNYGYTF. V and J are TRBV30 and TRBJ1-2; the D is unclear. The V end lost 0 bases, the J end lost 0 bases, and 8 bases lay between the germline ends. The CDR3 is 14 amino acids. CDR1 is GTSNPN and CDR2 is SVGIG in the germline V gene (reference sequence).

This chain links TRBV5-5 with TRBJ2-7; 15 bases map to TRBD2. Germline lookup yields CDR1 SGHKS and CDR2 YYEKEE (reference sequence). The CDR3 runs to 15 residues. The trim removed 4 bases at V and 6 bases at J, leaving 5 bases unmatched. The DNA of the CDR3 is TGTGCCAGCAGCCGGGGACTAGCGGGGGGAGGCGAGCAGTACTTC. It codes for CASSRGLAGGGEQYF.

The chain uses TRBV5-1 and TRBJ1-2, with D hard to call. CDR1 SGHRS and CDR2 YFSETQ come from the germline V gene. With 4 bases removed from V and 3 bases from J, the gap between germline ends came to 7 bases. CDR3 size: 12 residues. CDR3 in DNA: TGCGCCAGCAGCCTCGACTACTATGGCTACACCTTC. This gives the protein CASSLDYYGYTF.

This sequence joins TRBV19 and TRBJ1-3; D gene unclear. The CDR3 runs to 16 residues. Trimming took off 3 bases at V and 2 bases at J, with 14 bases between the two ends. The germline V gene has CDR1 LNHDA and CDR2 SQIVND (reference sequence). CDR3 protein: CASSILLGKTGNTIYF. The CDR3 nucleotides are TGTGCCAGTAGTATCCTTCTCGGGAAGACTGGAAACACCATATATTTT.

V usage is TRBV19 and J usage is TRBJ2-7; D is unresolved. In germline, CDR1 is LNHDA, CDR2 SQIVND (reference sequence). V lost 5 bases to trimming and J lost 5 bases, with 13 bases between them. This CDR3 has 13 residues. CDR3 nucleotide sequence: TGTGCCAGTAGTGACCTCCCTGTCGACGAGCAGTACTTC. Amino acid sequence: CASSDLPVDEQYF.

The genes are TRBV6-5 and TRBJ1-3; 8 bases map to TRBD1. V was clipped by 5 bases and J by 3 bases; unmatched bases: 3. The germline gives CDR1 MNHEY, CDR2 SVGAGI. The length of the CDR3 is 14 residues. CDR3 DNA: TGTGCCAGCAGTCCGGACAGGGTTGGAAACACCATATATTTT. Amino acid sequence: CASSPDRVGNTIYF.

This sequence joins TRBV4-1 and TRBJ1-3; 9 nucleotides match TRBD1. J lost 0 bases, V lost 8 bases, and 11 bases had no gene match. Germline lookup yields CDR1 MGHRA and CDR2 YSYEKL. This CDR3 has 17 amino acids. CDR3 sequence (DNA): TGCGCCAGCTCGTCGGGACAGGGATCTCTCTCTGGAAACACCATATATTTT. Protein product: CASSSGQGSLSGNTIYF.

The V and J genes are TRBV5-6 and TRBJ2-7; D not certain. V was cut by 0 bases and J by 2 bases, with 6 bases left in between. The germline CDR1 and CDR2 sequences are SGHDT and YYEEEE. The CDR3 consists of 13 residues. The CDR3 reads CASSLAVTYEQYF. The CDR3 DNA reads TGTGCCAGCAGCTTGGCCGTAACCTACGAGCAGTACTTC.

J is TRBJ1-3 and V is TRBV14, with a tentative D call TRBD1 (5 bases). Germline V gene sequence: CDR1 SGHDN, CDR2 FVKESK. V lost 0 bases and J 8 bases, leaving 14 bases between the germline ends. The CDR3 runs to 15 residues. The CDR3, as DNA: TGTGCCAGCAGCCAAGAGCGGGGGACCGGGGACACCATATATTTT. The encoded protein is CASSQERGTGDTIYF.

This sequence joins TRBV3-1 (or the pseudogene TRBV3-2) and TRBJ1-3; D not resolved. V lost 8 bases and J 0 bases, leaving 11 bases between the germline ends. The length of the CDR3 is 14 residues. Germline CDR1 reads LGHDT; CDR2 reads YNNKEL (reference sequence). This chain's CDR3 is CASGGRSSGNTIYF. Here the CDR3 DNA reads TGTGCCAGCGGCGGACGGAGCTCTGGAAACACCATATATTTT.

The J gene is TRBJ1-2, the V gene TRBV5-1, with D possibly being TRBD1 (5 bases). Germline V gives CDR1 SGHRS, CDR2 YFSETQ. The CDR3 length is 15 residues. The germline V and J ends were trimmed by 0 bases and 5 bases, with 14 bases remaining between them. The CDR3 loop reads CASSLEGNDRYGYTF. The DNA of the CDR3 is TGCGCCAGCAGCTTGGAGGGGAACGACAGATATGGCTACACCTTC.

The CDR3 bases are TGTGCCATCAGGGGGACTTCCGAGGCGGAGACCCAGTACTTC. Protein sequence: CAIRGTSEAETQYF. The genes are TRBV10-3 and TRBJ2-5, with a tentative D call TRBD2 (6 bases). The V end lost 6 bases, the J end lost 5 bases, and 16 bases lay between the germline ends. Looked up from germline, CDR1 is ENHRY and CDR2 is SYGVKD. The CDR3 runs to 14 residues.

The chain combines TRBV4-3 with TRBJ2-1; D gene unclear. Trimming removed 0 bases from V and 3 bases from J, with 9 bases in between. Germline CDR1 and CDR2: LGHNA and YSLEER. The CDR3 covers 15 residues. CDR3 in amino acids: CASSQDRGDYNEQFF. CDR3 DNA sequence: TGCGCCAGCAGCCAAGATCGTGGGGACTACAATGAGCAGTTCTTC.

The chain combines TRBV6-9 with TRBJ1-2; D gene ambiguous. There are 13 residues in the CDR3. Per germline, CDR1 MNHGY and CDR2 SVAAGI. Trimming removed 4 bases from V and 0 bases from J, with 6 bases in between. The CDR3 loop is CASSWVANYGYTF. The DNA for the CDR3 is TGTGCCAGCAGTTGGGTAGCTAACTATGGCTACACCTTC.

The chain is built from TRBV28 and TRBJ1-5; D may be TRBD1 (6 bases). Germline V CDR1 and CDR2: MDHEN, SYDVKM. Deletions cut 3 bases from V and 4 bases from J, with 10 bases between. The CDR3 is 14 residues long. CDR3: CASSLTGGNQPQHF. The DNA for the CDR3 is TGTGCCAGCAGTTTGACAGGAGGGAATCAGCCCCAGCATTTT.

This sequence joins TRBV12-5 and TRBJ2-1; 7 bases line up with TRBD1. The germline V gene has CDR1 LGHNT and CDR2 FRNRAP. The CDR3 totals 16 residues. V was pared by 1 base and J by 4 bases, with 7 bases of the junction left unmatched. The CDR3 is CASGLALDRLYNEQFF. The CDR3 bases are TGTGCTAGTGGTTTGGCCCTGGACAGGCTGTACAATGAGCAGTTCTTC.

The rearrangement joins TRBV6-5 to TRBJ1-5; D is unresolved. The ends were cut back, 2 bases at V and 0 bases at J, with 5 bases in the middle. The germline CDR1 and CDR2 sequences are MNHEY and SVGAGI. There are 14 residues in the CDR3. The CDR3 nucleotides are TGTGCCAGCAGTTACCTGGATAGCAATCAGCCCCAGCATTTT. Its protein product is CASSYLDSNQPQHF.

The genes are TRBV7-2 and TRBJ1-3; 11 nucleotides match TRBD1. This CDR3 comprises 15 residues. The V segment lost 5 bases and the J segment 4 bases; nucleotides outside the gene matches: 4. Germline V lookup: CDR1 SGHTA, CDR2 FQGNSA. CDR3 protein: CASSLDRGRGNTIYF. The CDR3 nucleotides are TGTGCCAGCAGCCTGGACAGGGGGCGAGGAAACACCATATATTTT.

The rearrangement uses TRBV18 and TRBJ1-3; D is unclear. The CDR3 length is 13 residues. The germline V gene has CDR1 KGHSH and CDR2 LQKENI. Trimming took 4 bases from V and 8 from J, leaving 12 bases between them. The CDR3 spells CASSLTRADTIYF. DNA of the CDR3: TGTGCCAGCTCACTCACTAGGGCGGACACCATATATTTT.

The chain is built from TRBV7-3 and TRBJ1-6; D gene uncertain. Trimming left V 5 bases short and J 10 bases short, with 12 bases between. The germline CDR1 and CDR2 sequences are SGHTA and FQGTGA. This CDR3 contains 13 residues. The CDR3 here is CASSPHEGSPLHF. CDR3 nucleotides: TGTGCCAGCAGCCCCCACGAAGGGTCACCCCTCCACTTT.

The J gene is TRBJ2-2, the V gene TRBV10-3, with a tentative D call TRBD1 (6 bases). Germline V gene lookup returns CDR1 ENHRY and CDR2 SYGVKD. V lost 6 bases to trimming and J lost 3 bases, with 14 bases between them. The CDR3 is 15 residues long. In nucleotides, the CDR3 is TGTGCCATCAGGGAAGAAGGGACATACACCGGGGAGCTGTTTTTT. It encodes CAIREEGTYTGELFF.